This entry features one T cell receptor beta chain sequence. Measured with immunoSEQ multiplex PCR; TCRdb has only the in-frame clones, and not every one. Of more than 550,000 clones in the sample, about 89% were seen once. The data were obtained in a study of shared T cell receptors in the human thymus. CDR3 size: 15 residues. Trimming removed 6 bases from V and 2 bases from J; junction bases left unmatched: 6. Germline assignment: CDR1 SNHLY and CDR2 FYNNEI. This sample was shared with a second study, whose subject was human thymus T cells. From that second work: Resected material from corrective heart surgery provided the thymus tissue analysed.

The receptor comes from a boy less than two years old with a congenital heart defect. The chain employs TRBV2 and TRBJ2-3; 9 bases agree with TRBD1. The sequencing input was thymocytes. The CDR3 sequence is CASSGQGSNTDTQYF. The CDR3 DNA sequence: TGTGCCAGCAGCGGACAGGGGAGTAACACAGATACGCAGTATTTT.